These 13 T cell receptor beta chains came from one sample sequenced in a study of long-term antiretroviral therapy in people with HIV. At the survey level, the v3.0 immunoSEQ assay was run. Generated by immunoSEQ multiplex PCR, the TCRdb table keeps only in-frame clones and is missing some. The sample has about 39,000 clones; about 90% are singletons. Sample: unsorted PBMCs, taken 1.2 years after starting antiretroviral therapy. These receptors were collected from a woman aged 45-59 years with HIV.

This clone turned up a few times. This rearrangement joins TRBV20-1 to TRBJ2-2, with D maybe TRBD1 (5 bases). CDR3 size: 11 residues. The germline V gene has CDR1 DFQATT and CDR2 SNEGSKA (reference sequence). The V and J ends lost 5 bases and 5 bases respectively, with 6 bases between them. Here the CDR3 reads CSAQGTGELFF. The CDR3, as DNA: TGCAGTGCTCAGGGAACCGGGGAGCTGTTTTTT.

This clone has a handful of counts. V and J are TRBV4-2 and TRBJ1-3; TRBD1 aligns across 7 bases. Looked up from germline, CDR1 is LGHNA and CDR2 is YNFKEQ. The CDR3 is 14 amino acids. V was clipped by 10 bases and J by 1 base; unmatched bases: 7. CDR3 in amino acids: CATAQGESGNTIYF. Here the CDR3 DNA reads TGTGCCACCGCCCAGGGGGAATCTGGAAACACCATATATTTT.

The chain links TRBV9 to TRBJ2-7; 7 bases agree with TRBD1. Germline CDR1 is SGDLS and CDR2 is YYNGEE. The CDR3 totals 15 residues. V lost 0 bases to trimming and J lost 4 bases; unmatched junction nucleotides: 7. CDR3 nucleotide sequence: TGTGCCAGCAGCGTAGGGGACAGACTTCAATACGAGCAGTACTTC. It encodes CASSVGDRLQYEQYF.

The rearrangement joins TRBV7-6 to TRBJ1-1, with D hard to call. In germline, CDR1 is SGHVS, CDR2 FNYEAQ. With 1 base removed from V and 1 base from J, the gap between germline ends came to 7 bases. CDR3 length: 14 amino acids. Here the CDR3 reads CASSLGRRNTEAFF. Written as DNA, the CDR3 is TGTGCCAGCAGCTTAGGCAGGAGGAACACTGAAGCTTTCTTT. The full variable domain, its missing parts supplied by reference TRBV7-6 and TRBJ1-1, is GAGVSQSPRYKVTKRGQDVALRCDPISGHVSLYWYRQALGQGPEFLTYFNYEAQQDKSGLPNDRFSAERPEGSISTLTIQRTEQRDSAMYRCASSLGRRNTEAFFGQGTRLTVV.

This chain uses TRBV7-9 with TRBJ1-3; D unresolved. CDR1 and CDR2 (germline): SEHNR, FQNEAQ (reference sequence). The V end lost 6 bases, the J end lost 0 bases, and 12 bases lay between the germline ends. The CDR3 loop spans 15 amino acids. CDR3 in amino acids: CASRLSGPSGNTIYF. The CDR3 region has the DNA TGTGCCAGCAGACTGTCCGGACCCTCTGGAAACACCATATATTTT.

The V and J genes are TRBV27 and TRBJ2-3; tentatively, D is TRBD1 (6 bases). The CDR3 runs to 16 residues. Germline V lookup: CDR1 MNHEY, CDR2 SMNVEV (reference sequence). V lost 4 bases to trimming and J lost 3 bases, with 17 bases between them. CDR3 nucleotide sequence: TGTGCCAGCAGTTCCCTCAGGGGCTCCTCTACAGATACGCAGTATTTT. Its protein is CASSSLRGSSTDTQYF.

Concerning this clone itself: This same CDR3 is encoded by further DNA sequences in the sample. V gene TRBV5-4 combines with J gene TRBJ1-5, with D possibly being TRBD1 (5 bases). The germline V and J ends were trimmed by 4 bases and 5 bases, with 10 bases remaining between them. Germline V gives CDR1 SGHNT, CDR2 YYREEE (reference sequence). The CDR3 totals 13 residues. This CDR3 reads CASSQGGDQPQHF. The CDR3 nucleotides read TGTGCCAGCAGCCAGGGCGGGGATCAGCCCCAGCATTTT.

V is TRBV27 and J is TRBJ2-7, with a tentative D call TRBD1 (6 bases). CDR3 length equals 15 residues. The germline gives CDR1 MNHEY, CDR2 SMNVEV (reference sequence). The V end was cut by 3 bases, the J end by 1 base, with 13 bases between. The chain's CDR3 is CASSLLARGSYEQYF. Here the CDR3 DNA reads TGTGCCAGCAGTTTGTTAGCCAGGGGTTCCTACGAGCAGTACTTC.

This clone was seen a few times. This chain joins TRBV6-6 and TRBJ2-7; 7 bases line up with TRBD1. Germline V gene lookup returns CDR1 MNHNY and CDR2 SVGAGI (reference sequence). The CDR3 length is 16 residues. V shed 7 bases and J 1 base; nucleotides not matched to a gene: 13. In DNA, the CDR3 is TGTGCCAGCAAGCACAGGGGTGGACAGAAGTCCTACGAGCAGTACTTC. This translates into CASKHRGGQKSYEQYF.

This chain's CDR3 is CASGGLDKNTEAFF. CDR3 sequence (DNA): TGTGCCAGCGGGGGCTTGGACAAGAACACTGAAGCTTTCTTT. The rearrangement uses TRBV27 and TRBJ1-1, with D tentatively TRBD1 (6 bases). V was shortened by 8 bases and J by 1 base, with 14 bases between the two germline ends. This CDR3 is 14 amino acids long. The V gene's germline CDR1 is MNHEY and CDR2 SMNVEV (reference sequence).

This chain's CDR3 is CASSVGQGVADNEQFF. In DNA form, the CDR3 reads TGTGCCAGCAGCGTGGGACAGGGAGTGGCGGACAATGAGCAGTTCTTC. The V call is TRBV9, the J call TRBJ2-1; 9 positions agree with TRBD1. The CDR3 consists of 16 residues. Losses at the gene ends were 2 bases for V and 5 bases for J; bases not matched to a gene: 8. The V gene's germline CDR1 is SGDLS and CDR2 YYNGEE.

V and J are TRBV6-5 and TRBJ2-4; D gene uncertain. This CDR3 has 16 residues. V was trimmed by 1 base and J by 0 bases, leaving 10 bases between them. Germline V gene sequence: CDR1 MNHEY, CDR2 SVGAGI. This CDR3 reads CASSYYRPVAKNIQYF. In nucleotides, the CDR3 is TGTGCCAGCAGTTACTACCGCCCCGTAGCCAAAAACATTCAGTACTTC.

V gene TRBV30 combines with J gene TRBJ1-1, with 7 bases that match TRBD1. The junction had 5 bases not matched to a gene; V was cut back by 1 base and J by 6 bases. Germline V gene sequence: CDR1 GTSNPN, CDR2 SVGIG (reference sequence). The CDR3 spans 13 residues. CDR3 protein: CAWSGQGGAEAFF. The CDR3 nucleotides are TGTGCCTGGAGTGGCCAGGGGGGGGCTGAAGCTTTCTTT.